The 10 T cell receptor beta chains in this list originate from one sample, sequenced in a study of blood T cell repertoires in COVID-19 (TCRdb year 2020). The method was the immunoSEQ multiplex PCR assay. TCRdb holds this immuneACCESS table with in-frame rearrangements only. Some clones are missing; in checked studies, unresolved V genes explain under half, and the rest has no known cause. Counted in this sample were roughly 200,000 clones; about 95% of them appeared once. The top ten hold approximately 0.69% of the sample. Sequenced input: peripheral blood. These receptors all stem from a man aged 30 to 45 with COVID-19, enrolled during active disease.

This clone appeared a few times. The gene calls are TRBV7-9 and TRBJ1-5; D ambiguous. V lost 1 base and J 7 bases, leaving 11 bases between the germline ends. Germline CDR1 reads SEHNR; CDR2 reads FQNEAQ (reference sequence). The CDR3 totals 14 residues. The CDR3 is CASSLGAASQPQHF. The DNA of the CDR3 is TGTGCCAGCAGCTTAGGCGCAGCGAGCCAGCCCCAGCATTTT.

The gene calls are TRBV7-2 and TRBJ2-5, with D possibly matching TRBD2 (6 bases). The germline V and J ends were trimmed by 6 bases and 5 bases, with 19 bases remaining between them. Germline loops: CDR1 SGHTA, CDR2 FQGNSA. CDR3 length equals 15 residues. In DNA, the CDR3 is TGTGCCAGCAGTCTCCCCGCCGCTGGGGGGGAGACCCAGTACTTC. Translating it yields CASSLPAAGGETQYF.

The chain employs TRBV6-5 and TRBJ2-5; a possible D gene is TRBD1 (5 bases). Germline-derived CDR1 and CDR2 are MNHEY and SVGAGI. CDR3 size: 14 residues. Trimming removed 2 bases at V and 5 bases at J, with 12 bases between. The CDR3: CASSYNTGSETQYF. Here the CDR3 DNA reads TGTGCCAGCAGTTACAATACAGGTTCGGAGACCCAGTACTTC.

CDR3 bases: TGTGCCAGTAGTATAGGACAGAGCTCCTACAATGAGCAGTTCTTC. Protein: CASSIGQSSYNEQFF. The chain uses TRBV19 and TRBJ2-1; possible D gene TRBD1, 5 bases. Trimming pared 1 base from V and 0 bases from J, leaving 7 bases between. Germline CDR1 and CDR2: LNHDA and SQIVND (reference sequence). The CDR3 is made up of 15 amino acids.

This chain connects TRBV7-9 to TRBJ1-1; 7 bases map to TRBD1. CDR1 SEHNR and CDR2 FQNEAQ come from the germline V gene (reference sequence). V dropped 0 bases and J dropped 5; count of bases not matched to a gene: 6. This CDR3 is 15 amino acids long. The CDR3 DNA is TGTGCCAGCAGCTTAGCGGGGACAGCTTTTACTGAAGCTTTCTTT. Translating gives CASSLAGTAFTEAFF. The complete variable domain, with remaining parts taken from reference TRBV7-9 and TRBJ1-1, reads DTGVSQNPRHKITKRGQNVTFRCDPISEHNRLYWYRQTLGQGPEFLTYFQNEAQLEKSRLLSDRFSAERPKGSFSTLEIQRTEQGDSAMYLCASSLAGTAFTEAFFGQGTRLTVV.

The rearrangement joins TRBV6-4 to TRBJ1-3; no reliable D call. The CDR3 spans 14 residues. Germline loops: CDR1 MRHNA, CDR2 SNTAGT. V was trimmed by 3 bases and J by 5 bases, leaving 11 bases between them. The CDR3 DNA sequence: TGTGCCAGCAGTGAGACCCCAGGAAGAAACACCATATATTTT. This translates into CASSETPGRNTIYF.

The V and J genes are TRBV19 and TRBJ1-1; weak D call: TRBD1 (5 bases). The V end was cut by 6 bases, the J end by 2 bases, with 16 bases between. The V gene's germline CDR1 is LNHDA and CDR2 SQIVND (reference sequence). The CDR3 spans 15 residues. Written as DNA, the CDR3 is TGTGCCAGTAGCCTCTGGGGGGGGAGCAACACTGAAGCTTTCTTT. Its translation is CASSLWGGSNTEAFF.

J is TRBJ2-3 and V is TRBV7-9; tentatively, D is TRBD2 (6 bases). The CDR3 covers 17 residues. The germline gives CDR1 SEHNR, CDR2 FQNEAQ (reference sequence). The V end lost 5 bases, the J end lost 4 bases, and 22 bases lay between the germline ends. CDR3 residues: CASSPGTDSHRADTQYF. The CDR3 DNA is TGTGCCAGCAGCCCAGGGACTGACAGTCATCGCGCAGATACGCAGTATTTT.

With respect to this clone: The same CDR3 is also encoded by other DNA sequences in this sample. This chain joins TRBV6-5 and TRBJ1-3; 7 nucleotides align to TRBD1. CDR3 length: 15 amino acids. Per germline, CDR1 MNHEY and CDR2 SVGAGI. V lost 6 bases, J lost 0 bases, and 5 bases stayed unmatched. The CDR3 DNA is TGTGCCAGCAGCTCATCAGGGGGCTCTGGAAACACCATATATTTT. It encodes CASSSSGGSGNTIYF.

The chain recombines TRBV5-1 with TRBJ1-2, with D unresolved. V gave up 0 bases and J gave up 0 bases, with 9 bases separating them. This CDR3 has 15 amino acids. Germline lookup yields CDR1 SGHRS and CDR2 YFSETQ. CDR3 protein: CASSLEPLANYGYTF. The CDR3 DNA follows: TGCGCCAGCAGCTTGGAACCACTAGCTAACTATGGCTACACCTTC.